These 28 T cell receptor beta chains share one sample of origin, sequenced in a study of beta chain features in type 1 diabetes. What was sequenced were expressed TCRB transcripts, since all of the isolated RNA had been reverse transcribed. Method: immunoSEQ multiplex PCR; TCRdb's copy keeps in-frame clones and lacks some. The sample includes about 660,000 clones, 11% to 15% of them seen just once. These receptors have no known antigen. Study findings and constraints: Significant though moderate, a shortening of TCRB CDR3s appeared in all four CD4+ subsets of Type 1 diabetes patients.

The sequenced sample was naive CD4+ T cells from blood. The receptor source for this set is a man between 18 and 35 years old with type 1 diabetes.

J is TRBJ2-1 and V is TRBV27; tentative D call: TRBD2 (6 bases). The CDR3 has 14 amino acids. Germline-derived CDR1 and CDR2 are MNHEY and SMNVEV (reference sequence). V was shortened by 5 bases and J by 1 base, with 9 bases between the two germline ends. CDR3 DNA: TGTGCCAGCAGTCAGGGAGGATCCTACAATGAGCAGTTCTTC. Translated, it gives CASSQGGSYNEQFF.

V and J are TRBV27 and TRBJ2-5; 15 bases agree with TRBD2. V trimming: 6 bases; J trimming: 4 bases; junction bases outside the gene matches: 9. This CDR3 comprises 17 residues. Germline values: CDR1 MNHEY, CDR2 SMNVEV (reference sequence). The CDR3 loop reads CASSLGLAGGRGETQYF. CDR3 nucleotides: TGTGCCAGCAGCCTTGGACTAGCGGGAGGGCGAGGAGAGACCCAGTACTTC.

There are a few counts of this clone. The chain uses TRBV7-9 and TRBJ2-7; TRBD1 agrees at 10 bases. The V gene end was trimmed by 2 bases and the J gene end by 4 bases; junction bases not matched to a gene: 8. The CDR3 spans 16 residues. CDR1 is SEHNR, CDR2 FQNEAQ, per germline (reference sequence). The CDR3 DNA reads TGTGCCAGCAGCTTACAGCCCGGGACAGGGGAGTACGAGCAGTACTTC. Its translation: CASSLQPGTGEYEQYF.

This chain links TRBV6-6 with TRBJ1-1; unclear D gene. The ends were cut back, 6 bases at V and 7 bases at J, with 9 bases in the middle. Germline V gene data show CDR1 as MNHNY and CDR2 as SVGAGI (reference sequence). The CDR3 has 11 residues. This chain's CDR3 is CASSPASEAFF. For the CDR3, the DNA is TGTGCCAGCAGCCCAGCCAGTGAAGCTTTCTTT.

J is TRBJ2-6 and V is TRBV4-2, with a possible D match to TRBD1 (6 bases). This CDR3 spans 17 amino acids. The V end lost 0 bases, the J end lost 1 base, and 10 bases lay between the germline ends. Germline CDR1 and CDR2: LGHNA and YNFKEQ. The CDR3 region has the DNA TGTGCCAGCAGCCAAGATTTGACAGGTTCTGGGGCCAACGTCCTGACTTTC. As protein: CASSQDLTGSGANVLTF.

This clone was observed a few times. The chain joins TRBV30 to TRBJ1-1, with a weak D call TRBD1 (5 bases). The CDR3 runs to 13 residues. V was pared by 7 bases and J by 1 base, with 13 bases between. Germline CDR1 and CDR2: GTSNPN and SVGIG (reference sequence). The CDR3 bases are TGTGCCTCCCAGAGGAGGGGGAACACTGAAGCTTTCTTT. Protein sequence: CASQRRGNTEAFF. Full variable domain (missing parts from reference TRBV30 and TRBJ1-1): SQTIHQWPATLVQPVGSPLSLECTVEGTSNPNLYWYRQAAGRGLQLLFYSVGIGQISSEVPQNLSASRPQDRQFILSSKKLLLSDSGFYLCASQRRGNTEAFFGQGTRLTVV.

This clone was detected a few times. The CDR3: CSAPRSTQYF. The DNA of the CDR3 is TGCAGTGCCCCCCGGAGCACGCAGTATTTT. J is TRBJ2-3 and V is TRBV20-1, with D hard to call. The germline V gene encodes CDR1 DFQATT and CDR2 SNEGSKA (reference sequence). V shed 6 bases and J shed 9 bases, with 10 bases lying between them. This CDR3 is 10 amino acids long.

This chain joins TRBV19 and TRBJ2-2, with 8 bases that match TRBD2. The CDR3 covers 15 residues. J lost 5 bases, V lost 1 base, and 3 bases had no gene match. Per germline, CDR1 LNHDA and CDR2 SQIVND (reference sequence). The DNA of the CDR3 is TGTGCCAGTAGTATAGGACTAGCGACAACCGGGGAGCTGTTTTTT. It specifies CASSIGLATTGELFF.

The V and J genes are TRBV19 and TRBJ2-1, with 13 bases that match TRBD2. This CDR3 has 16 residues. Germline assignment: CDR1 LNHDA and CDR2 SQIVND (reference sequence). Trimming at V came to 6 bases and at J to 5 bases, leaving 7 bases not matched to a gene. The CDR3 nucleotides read TGTGCCAGTAGAGCCTTACTAGCGGGAGGGAACAATGAGCAGTTCTTC. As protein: CASRALLAGGNNEQFF.

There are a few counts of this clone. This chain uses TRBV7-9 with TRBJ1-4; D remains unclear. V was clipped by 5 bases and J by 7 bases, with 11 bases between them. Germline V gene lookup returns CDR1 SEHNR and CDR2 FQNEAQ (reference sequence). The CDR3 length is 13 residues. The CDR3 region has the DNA TGTGCCAGCAGCCCCCGGGGAGGTGAAAAACTGTTTTTT. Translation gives CASSPRGGEKLFF.

CDR3 sequence reads: CASTRQGSQPQHF. The CDR3 DNA follows: TGTGCCAGCACGCGACAGGGCTCCCAGCCCCAGCATTTT. The rearrangement joins TRBV2 to TRBJ1-5; TRBD1 aligns across 7 bases. The CDR3 length is 13 residues. J gave up 7 bases and V 7 bases, and 7 bases lay outside the gene matches. Germline V lookup: CDR1 SNHLY, CDR2 FYNNEI.

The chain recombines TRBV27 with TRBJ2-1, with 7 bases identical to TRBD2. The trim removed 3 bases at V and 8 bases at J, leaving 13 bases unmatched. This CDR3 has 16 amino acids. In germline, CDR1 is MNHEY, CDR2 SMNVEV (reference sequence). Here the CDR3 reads CASSFYYAGVNDEQFF. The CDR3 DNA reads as TGTGCCAGCAGTTTCTATTACGCGGGAGTCAACGATGAGCAGTTCTTC.

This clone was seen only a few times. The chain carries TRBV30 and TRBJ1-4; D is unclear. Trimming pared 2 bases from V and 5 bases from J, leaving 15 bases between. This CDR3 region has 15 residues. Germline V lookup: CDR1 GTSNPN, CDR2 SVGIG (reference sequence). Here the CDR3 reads CAWSTNSGPNEKLFF. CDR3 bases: TGTGCCTGGAGTACTAACTCCGGACCGAATGAAAAACTGTTTTTT.

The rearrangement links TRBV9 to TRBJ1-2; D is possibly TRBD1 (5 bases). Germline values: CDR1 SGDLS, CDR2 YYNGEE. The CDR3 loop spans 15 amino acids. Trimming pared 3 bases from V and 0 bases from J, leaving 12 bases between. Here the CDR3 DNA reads TGTGCCAGCAGCGGGGGACCGACTGCTAACTATGGCTACACCTTC. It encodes CASSGGPTANYGYTF.

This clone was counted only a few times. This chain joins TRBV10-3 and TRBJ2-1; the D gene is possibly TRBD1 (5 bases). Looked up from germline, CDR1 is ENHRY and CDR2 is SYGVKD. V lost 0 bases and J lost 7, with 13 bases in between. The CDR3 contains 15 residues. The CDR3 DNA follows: TGTGCCATCAGTGAGTCCCGCAGGGTTGGGAATGAGCAGTTCTTC. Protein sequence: CAISESRRVGNEQFF.

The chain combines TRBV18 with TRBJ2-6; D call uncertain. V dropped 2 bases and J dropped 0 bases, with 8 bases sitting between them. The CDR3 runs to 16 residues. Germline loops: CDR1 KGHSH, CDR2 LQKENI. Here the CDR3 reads CASSPIWDSGANVLTF. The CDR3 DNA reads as TGTGCCAGCTCACCAATTTGGGACTCTGGGGCCAACGTCCTGACTTTC.

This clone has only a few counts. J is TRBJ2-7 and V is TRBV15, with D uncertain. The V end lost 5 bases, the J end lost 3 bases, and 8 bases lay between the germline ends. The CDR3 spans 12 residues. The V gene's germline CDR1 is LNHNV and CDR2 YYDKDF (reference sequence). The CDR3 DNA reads TGTGCCACCAGCTCGGGCCTCTACGAGCAGTACTTC. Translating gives CATSSGLYEQYF.

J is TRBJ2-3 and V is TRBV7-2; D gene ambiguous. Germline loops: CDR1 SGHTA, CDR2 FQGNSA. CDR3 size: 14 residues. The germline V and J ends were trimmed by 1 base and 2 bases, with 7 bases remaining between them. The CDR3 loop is CASSLVPVTDTQYF. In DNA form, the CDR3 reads TGTGCCAGCAGCTTAGTCCCAGTCACAGATACGCAGTATTTT. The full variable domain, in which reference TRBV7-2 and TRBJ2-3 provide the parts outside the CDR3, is GAGVSQSPSNKVTEKGKDVELRCDPISGHTALYWYRQSLGQGLEFLIYFQGNSAPDKSGLPSDRFSAERTGGSVSTLTIQRTQQEDSAVYLCASSLVPVTDTQYFGPGTRLTVL.

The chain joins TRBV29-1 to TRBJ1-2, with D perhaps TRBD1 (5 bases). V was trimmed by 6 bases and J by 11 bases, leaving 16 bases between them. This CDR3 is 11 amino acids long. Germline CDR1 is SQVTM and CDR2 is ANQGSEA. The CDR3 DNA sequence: TGCAGCGTAGGGGACTCTGGACCATACACCTTC. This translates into CSVGDSGPYTF.

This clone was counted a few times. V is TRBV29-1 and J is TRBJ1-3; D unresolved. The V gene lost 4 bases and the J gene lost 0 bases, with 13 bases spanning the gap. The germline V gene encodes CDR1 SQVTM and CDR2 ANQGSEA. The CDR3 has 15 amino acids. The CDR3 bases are TGCAGCGTTGCAGACGGACCCAACTCTGGAAACACCATATATTTT. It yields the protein CSVADGPNSGNTIYF.

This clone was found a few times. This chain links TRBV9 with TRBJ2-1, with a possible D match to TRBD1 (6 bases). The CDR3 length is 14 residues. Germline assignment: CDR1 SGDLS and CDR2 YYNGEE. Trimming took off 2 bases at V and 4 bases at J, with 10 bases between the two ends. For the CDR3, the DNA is TGTGCCAGCAGCGTCCAAGGGGGATACAATGAGCAGTTCTTC. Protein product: CASSVQGGYNEQFF.

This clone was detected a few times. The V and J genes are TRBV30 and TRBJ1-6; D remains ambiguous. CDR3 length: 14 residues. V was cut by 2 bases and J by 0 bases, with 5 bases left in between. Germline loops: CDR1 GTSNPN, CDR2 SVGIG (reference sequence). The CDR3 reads CAWSSSSYNSPLHF. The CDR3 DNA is TGTGCCTGGAGTAGCAGCTCCTATAATTCACCCCTCCACTTT.

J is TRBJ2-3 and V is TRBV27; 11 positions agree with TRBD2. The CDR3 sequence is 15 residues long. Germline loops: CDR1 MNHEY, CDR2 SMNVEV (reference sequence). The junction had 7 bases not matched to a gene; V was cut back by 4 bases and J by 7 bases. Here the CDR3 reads CASSSHSGGAYTQYF. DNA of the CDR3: TGTGCCAGCAGTTCCCATAGCGGGGGGGCATATACGCAGTATTTT.

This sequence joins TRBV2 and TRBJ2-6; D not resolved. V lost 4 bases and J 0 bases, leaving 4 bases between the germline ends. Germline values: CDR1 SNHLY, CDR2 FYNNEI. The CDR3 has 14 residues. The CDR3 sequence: CASSGSSGANVLTF. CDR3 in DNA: TGTGCCAGCAGTGGGAGCTCTGGGGCCAACGTCCTGACTTTC.

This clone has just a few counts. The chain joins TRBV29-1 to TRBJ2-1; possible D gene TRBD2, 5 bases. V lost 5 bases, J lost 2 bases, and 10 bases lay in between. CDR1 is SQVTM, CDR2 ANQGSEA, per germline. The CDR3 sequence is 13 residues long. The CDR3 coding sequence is TGCAGCGTTCGCGAGAGGGCCTACAATGAGCAGTTCTTC. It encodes CSVRERAYNEQFF.

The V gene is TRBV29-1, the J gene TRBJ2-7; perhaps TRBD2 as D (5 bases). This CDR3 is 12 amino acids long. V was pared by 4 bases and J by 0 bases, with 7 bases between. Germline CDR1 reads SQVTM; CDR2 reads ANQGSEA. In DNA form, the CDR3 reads TGCAGCGTTGGAGACTACTCCTACGAGCAGTACTTC. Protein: CSVGDYSYEQYF.

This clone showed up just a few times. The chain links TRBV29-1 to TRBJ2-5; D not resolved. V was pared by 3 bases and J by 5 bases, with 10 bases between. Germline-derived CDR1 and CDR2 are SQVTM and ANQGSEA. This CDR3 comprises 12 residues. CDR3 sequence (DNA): TGCAGCGTTGACTCAGAGATCGAGACCCAGTACTTC. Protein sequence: CSVDSEIETQYF. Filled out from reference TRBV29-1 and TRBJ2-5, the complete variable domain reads SAVISQKPSRDICQRGTSLTIQCQVDSQVTMMFWYRQQPGQSLTLIATANQGSEATYESGFVIDKFPISRPNLTFSTLTVSNMSPEDSSIYLCSVDSEIETQYFGPGTRLLVL.

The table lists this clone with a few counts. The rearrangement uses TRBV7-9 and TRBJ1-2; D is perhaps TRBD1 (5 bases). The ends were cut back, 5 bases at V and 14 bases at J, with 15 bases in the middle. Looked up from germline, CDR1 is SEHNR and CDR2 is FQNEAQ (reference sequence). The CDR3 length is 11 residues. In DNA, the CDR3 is TGTGCCAGCAGCCTCCGGGACGCATCGACCTTC. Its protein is CASSLRDASTF.